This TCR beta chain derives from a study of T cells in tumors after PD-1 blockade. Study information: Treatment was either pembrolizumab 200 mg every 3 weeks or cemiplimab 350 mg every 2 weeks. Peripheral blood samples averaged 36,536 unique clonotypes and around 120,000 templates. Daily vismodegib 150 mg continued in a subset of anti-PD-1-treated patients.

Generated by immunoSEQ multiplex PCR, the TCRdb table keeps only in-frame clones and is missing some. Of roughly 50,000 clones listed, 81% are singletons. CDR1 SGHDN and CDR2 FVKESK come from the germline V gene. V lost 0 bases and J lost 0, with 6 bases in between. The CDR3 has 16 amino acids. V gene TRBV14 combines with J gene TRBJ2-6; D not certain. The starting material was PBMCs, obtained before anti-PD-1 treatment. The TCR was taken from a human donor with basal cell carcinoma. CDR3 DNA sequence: TGTGCCAGCAGCCAAGAGATGGGCTCTGGGGCCAACGTCCTGACTTTC. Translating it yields CASSQEMGSGANVLTF.